This TCR beta chain is drawn from a study of monozygotic twins with inflammatory bowel disease. The CDR3 contains 14 residues. In germline, CDR1 is MNHEY, CDR2 SMNVEV (reference sequence). Using TCRalpha and TCRbeta cDNA, the researchers carried out two nested PCRs that lasted roughly 16 and 10 cycles. TCRdb reanalyzed the 5' RACE reads, giving one entry per CDR3 protein sequence and no DNA. This table lists approximately 160,000 distinct CDR3 sequences. The clonotype was recovered from a human donor with ulcerative colitis or Crohn's disease, or a healthy co-twin of an affected twin (not recorded which). This chain uses TRBV27 with TRBJ2-1; TCRdb's D call of TRBD1 is untestable without DNA. Specimen: blood. The chain's CDR3 is CASSLRTGRREQFF.